The sequence of this T cell receptor (beta chain) was determined in a study of shared clonotypes between healthy human individuals. About the study: Per donor, CD8 memory used one plate, CD8 naive used two, CD4 memory used three and CD4 naive used three. Study-level findings and limits: Naive subsets usually exceeded memory subsets in estimated richness.

Naive CD8 cells comprised CD45RO-negative, CCR7-positively selected cells, excluding terminally differentiated effector memory CD45RA+ cells. Repertoires were generated with immunoSEQ multiplex PCR, while TCRdb's copy carries only in-frame clones and drops some. The data show just over 2,000,000 clones, with over 85% seen just once and approximately 1.2% held by the top ten. CDR1 is SGHRS and CDR2 is YFSETQ in the germline V gene. Losses at the gene ends were 4 bases for V and 3 bases for J; bases not matched to a gene: 2. The CDR3 loop spans 14 amino acids. Concerning this clone itself: Its antigen is not known.

The clonotype comes from a man between 18 and 35 years old in good health. Material for sequencing was naive CD8+ T cells sorted from blood. The chain uses TRBV5-1 and TRBJ2-3, with 10 bases aligning to TRBD2. This chain's CDR3 is CASSPGLATDTQYF. CDR3 in DNA: TGCGCCAGCAGCCCGGGACTAGCGACAGATACGCAGTATTTT.